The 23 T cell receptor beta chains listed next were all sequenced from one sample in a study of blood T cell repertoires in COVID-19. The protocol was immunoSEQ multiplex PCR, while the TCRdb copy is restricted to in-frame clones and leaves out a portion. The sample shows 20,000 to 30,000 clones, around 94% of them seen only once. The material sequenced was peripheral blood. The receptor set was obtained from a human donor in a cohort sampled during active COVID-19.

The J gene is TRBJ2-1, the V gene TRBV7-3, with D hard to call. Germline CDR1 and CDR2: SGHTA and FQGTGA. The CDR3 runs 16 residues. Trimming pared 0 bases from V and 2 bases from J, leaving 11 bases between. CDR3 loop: CASSLTSRSTYNEQFF. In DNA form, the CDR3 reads TGTGCCAGCAGCTTAACTAGCCGGAGTACCTACAATGAGCAGTTCTTC.

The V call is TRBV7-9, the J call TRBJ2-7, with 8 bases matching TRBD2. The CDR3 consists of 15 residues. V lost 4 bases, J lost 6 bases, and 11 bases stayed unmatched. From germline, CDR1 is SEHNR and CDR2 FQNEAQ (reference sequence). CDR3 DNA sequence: TGTGCCAGCAGCTATGCCGGGACTAGGACTTTCGAGCAGTACTTC. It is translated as CASSYAGTRTFEQYF.

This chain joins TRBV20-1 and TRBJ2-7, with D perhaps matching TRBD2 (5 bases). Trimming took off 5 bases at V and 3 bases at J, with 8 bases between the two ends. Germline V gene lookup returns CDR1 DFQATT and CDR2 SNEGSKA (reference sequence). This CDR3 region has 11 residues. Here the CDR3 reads CSAYRDYEQYF. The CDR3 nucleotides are TGCAGTGCTTACCGGGACTACGAGCAGTACTTC.

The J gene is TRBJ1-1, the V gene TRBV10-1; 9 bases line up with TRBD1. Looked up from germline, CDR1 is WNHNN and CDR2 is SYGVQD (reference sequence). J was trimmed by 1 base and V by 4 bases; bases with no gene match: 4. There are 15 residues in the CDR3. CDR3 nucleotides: TGCGCCAGCAGTGTACGACAGGGGGAGAACACTGAAGCTTTCTTT. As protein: CASSVRQGENTEAFF.

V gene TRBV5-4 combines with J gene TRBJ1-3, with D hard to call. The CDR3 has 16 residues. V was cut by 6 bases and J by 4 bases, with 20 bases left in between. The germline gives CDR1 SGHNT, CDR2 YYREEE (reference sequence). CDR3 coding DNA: TGTGCCAGCACCTCCGGCGGAGGCCGAGGGGGAAACACCATATATTTT. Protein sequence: CASTSGGGRGGNTIYF.

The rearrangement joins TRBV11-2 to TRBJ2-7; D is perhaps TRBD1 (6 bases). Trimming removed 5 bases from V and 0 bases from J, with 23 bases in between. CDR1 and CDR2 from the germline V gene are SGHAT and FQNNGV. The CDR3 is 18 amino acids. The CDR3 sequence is CASSPLKFQDSASYEQYF. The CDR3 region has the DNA TGTGCCAGCAGCCCACTAAAATTCCAGGACAGTGCCTCCTACGAGCAGTACTTC.

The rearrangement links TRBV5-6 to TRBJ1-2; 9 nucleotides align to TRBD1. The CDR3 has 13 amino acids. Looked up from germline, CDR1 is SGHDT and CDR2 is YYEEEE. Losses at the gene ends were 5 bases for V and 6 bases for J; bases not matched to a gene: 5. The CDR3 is CASSTGTGNGYTF. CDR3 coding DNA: TGTGCCAGCAGTACCGGGACAGGGAATGGCTACACCTTC. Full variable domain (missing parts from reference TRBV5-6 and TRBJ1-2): DAGVTQSPTHLIKTRGQQVTLRCSPKSGHDTVSWYQQALGQGPQFIFQYYEEEERQRGNFPDRFSGHQFPNYSSELNVNALLLGDSALYLCASSTGTGNGYTFGSGTRLTVV.

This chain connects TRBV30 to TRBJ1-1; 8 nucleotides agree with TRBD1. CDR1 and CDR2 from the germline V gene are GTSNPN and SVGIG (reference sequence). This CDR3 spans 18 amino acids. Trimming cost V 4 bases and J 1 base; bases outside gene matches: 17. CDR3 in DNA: TGTGCCTGGAACGGACGTCACAGGGGGTTGCTGAGGAACACTGAAGCTTTCTTT. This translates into CAWNGRHRGLLRNTEAFF. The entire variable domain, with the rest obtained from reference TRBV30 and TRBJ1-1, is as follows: SQTIHQWPATLVQPVGSPLSLECTVEGTSNPNLYWYRQAAGRGLQLLFYSVGIGQISSEVPQNLSASRPQDRQFILSSKKLLLSDSGFYLCAWNGRHRGLLRNTEAFFGQGTRLTVV.

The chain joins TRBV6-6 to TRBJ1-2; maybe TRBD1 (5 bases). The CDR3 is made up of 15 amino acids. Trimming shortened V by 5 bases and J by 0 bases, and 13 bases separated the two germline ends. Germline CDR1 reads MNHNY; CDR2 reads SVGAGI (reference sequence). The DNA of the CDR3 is TGTGCCAGCAGTACACAGGCACGCGCTAACTATGGCTACACCTTC. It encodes CASSTQARANYGYTF.

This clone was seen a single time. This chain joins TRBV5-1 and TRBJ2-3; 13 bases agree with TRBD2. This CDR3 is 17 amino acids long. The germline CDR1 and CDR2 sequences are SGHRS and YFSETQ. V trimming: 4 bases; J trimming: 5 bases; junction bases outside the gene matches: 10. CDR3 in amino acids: CASSHRLAGGSGDTQYF. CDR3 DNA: TGCGCCAGCAGCCACCGACTAGCGGGGGGTAGTGGAGATACGCAGTATTTT.

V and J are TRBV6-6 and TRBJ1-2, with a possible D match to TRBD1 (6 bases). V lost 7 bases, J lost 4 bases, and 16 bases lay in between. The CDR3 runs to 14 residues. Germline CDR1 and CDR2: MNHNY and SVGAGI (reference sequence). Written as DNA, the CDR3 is TGTGCCAGCACGCCTAGGGGGACACTCTATGGCTACACCTTC. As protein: CASTPRGTLYGYTF.

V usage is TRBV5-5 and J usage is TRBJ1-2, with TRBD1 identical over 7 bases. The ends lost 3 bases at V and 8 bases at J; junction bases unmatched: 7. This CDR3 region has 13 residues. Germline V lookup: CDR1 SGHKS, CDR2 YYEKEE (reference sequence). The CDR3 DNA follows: TGTGCCAGCAGCTCTGACAGGGATGGCGGCTACACCTTC. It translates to CASSSDRDGGYTF. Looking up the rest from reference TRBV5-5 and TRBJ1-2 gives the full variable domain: DAGVTQSPTHLIKTRGQQVTLRCSPISGHKSVSWYQQVLGQGPQFIFQYYEKEERGRGNFPDRFSARQFPNYSSELNVNALLLGDSALYLCASSSDRDGGYTFGSGTRLTVV.

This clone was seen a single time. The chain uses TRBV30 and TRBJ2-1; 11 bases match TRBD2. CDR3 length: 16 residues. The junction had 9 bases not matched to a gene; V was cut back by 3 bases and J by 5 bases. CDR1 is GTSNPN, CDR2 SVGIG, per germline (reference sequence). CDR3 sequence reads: CAWSLTGSGRDNEQFF. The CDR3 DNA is TGTGCCTGGAGCCTAACCGGTAGCGGGAGGGACAATGAGCAGTTCTTC. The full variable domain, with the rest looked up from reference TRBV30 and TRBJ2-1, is SQTIHQWPATLVQPVGSPLSLECTVEGTSNPNLYWYRQAAGRGLQLLFYSVGIGQISSEVPQNLSASRPQDRQFILSSKKLLLSDSGFYLCAWSLTGSGRDNEQFFGPGTRLTVL.

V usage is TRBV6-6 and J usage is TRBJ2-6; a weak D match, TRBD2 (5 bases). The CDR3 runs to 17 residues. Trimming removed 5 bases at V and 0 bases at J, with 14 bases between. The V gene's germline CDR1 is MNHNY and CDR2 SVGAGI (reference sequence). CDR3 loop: CASSPDSSSSGANVLTF. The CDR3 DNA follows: TGTGCCAGCAGTCCGGACTCAAGTTCCTCTGGGGCCAACGTCCTGACTTTC.

The CDR3 spells CASGLAGHNEQFF. The CDR3 nucleotides read TGTGCCAGCGGACTAGCGGGACACAATGAGCAGTTCTTC. The genes are TRBV7-3 and TRBJ2-1; 12 bases fit TRBD2. Trimming took 8 bases from V and 5 from J; bases not matched to a gene: 1. Germline values: CDR1 SGHTA, CDR2 FQGTGA. The CDR3 is 13 residues long.

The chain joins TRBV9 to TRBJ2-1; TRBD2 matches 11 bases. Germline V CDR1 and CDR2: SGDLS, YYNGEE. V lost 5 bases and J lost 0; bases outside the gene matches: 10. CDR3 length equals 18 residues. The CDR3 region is CASRDGGTSGNSYNEQFF. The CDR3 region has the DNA TGTGCCAGCAGGGATGGGGGGACTAGCGGAAACTCCTACAATGAGCAGTTCTTC.

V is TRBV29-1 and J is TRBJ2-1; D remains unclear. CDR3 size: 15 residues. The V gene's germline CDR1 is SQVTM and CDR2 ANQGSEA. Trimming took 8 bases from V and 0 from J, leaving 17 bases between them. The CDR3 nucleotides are TGCAGCTCATCCCCTAGTGCTAGCTCCTACAATGAGCAGTTCTTC. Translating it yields CSSSPSASSYNEQFF.

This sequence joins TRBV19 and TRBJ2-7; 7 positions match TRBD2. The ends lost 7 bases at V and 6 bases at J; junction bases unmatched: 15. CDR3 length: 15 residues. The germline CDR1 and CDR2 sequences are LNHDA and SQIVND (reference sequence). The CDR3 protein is CASKQDNGGTGEQYF. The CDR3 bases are TGTGCCAGTAAACAGGACAACGGGGGGACTGGCGAGCAGTACTTC.

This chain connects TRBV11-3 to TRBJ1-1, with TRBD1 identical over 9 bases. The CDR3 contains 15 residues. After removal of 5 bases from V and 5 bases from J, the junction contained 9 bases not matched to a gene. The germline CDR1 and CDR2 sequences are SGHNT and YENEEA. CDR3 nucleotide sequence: TGTGCCAGCAGCCTAAGGGGACAGGGTGGAACTGAAGCTTTCTTT. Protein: CASSLRGQGGTEAFF.

This CDR3 is CASSLMRGGNGEQFF. The CDR3, as DNA: TGTGCCAGCAGTCTTATGCGGGGCGGGAATGGGGAGCAGTTCTTC. The rearrangement joins TRBV7-2 to TRBJ2-1; D is perhaps TRBD2 (6 bases). The CDR3 runs to 15 residues. Trimming pared 6 bases from V and 10 bases from J, leaving 22 bases between. CDR1 SGHTA and CDR2 FQGNSA come from the germline V gene.

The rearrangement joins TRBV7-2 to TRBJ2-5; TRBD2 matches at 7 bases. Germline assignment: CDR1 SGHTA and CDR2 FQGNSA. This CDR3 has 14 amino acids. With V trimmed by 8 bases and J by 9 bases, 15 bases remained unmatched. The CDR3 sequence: CASVLFRGDSAQYF. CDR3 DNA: TGTGCCAGCGTTCTATTTCGGGGGGACTCGGCCCAGTACTTC.

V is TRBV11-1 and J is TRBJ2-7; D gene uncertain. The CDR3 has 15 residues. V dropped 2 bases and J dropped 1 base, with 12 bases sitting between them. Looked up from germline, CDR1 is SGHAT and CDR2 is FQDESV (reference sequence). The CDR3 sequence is CASSLPRGGSYEQYF. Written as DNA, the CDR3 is TGTGCCAGCAGCTTACCTCGCGGCGGTTCCTACGAGCAGTACTTC.

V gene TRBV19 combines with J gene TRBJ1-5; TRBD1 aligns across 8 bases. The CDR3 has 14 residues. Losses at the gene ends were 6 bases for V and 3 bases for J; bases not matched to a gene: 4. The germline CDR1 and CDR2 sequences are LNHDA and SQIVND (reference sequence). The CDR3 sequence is CASSTQGDNQPQHF. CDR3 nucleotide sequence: TGTGCCAGTAGCACACAGGGGGACAATCAGCCCCAGCATTTT.